The 25 T cell receptor beta chains below all came from one sample that was sequenced in a study of early T cells in non-severe SARS-CoV-2 infection. TCRdb re-derived calls from the 5' RACE reads in MiXCR, one entry per CDR3 protein. The sample carries 45,000 to 55,000 distinct CDR3 sequences, roughly 12% recorded once. The sample consisted of whole blood. The receptors shown here come from an adult who was a healthcare worker with PCR-confirmed SARS-CoV-2 infection or an uninfected control (not recorded which).

This clonotype has ten or more counts. CDR3 region: CASSFAGTLNTEAFF. CDR3 nucleotide sequence: TGTGCCAGCAGTTTTGCTGGGACCTTGAACACTGAAGCTTTCTTT. The chain has TRBV27 and TRBJ1-1; D may be TRBD1 (5 bases). Germline loops: CDR1 MNHEY, CDR2 SMNVEV (reference sequence). The CDR3 runs to 15 residues. Trimming removed 3 bases from V and 0 bases from J, with 11 bases in between.

This sequence joins TRBV6-5 and TRBJ1-1; no clear D gene. The CDR3 is 15 residues long. Germline CDR1 MNHEY, CDR2 SVGAGI. V was cut by 7 bases and J by 2 bases, with 17 bases left in between. CDR3 region: CASTSLRFINTEAFF. DNA for the CDR3: TGTGCCAGCACCTCTTTACGGTTCATCAACACTGAAGCTTTCTTT.

V usage is TRBV2 and J usage is TRBJ2-3, with 8 bases aligning to TRBD2. Germline lookup yields CDR1 SNHLY and CDR2 FYNNEI. The CDR3 runs to 14 residues. With V trimmed by 6 bases and J by 1 base, 3 bases remained unmatched. Here the CDR3 reads CASSGGGRTDTQYF. For the CDR3, the DNA is TGTGCCAGCAGCGGGGGGGGCCGCACAGATACGCAGTATTTT.

This clonotype was observed at least ten times. The J gene is TRBJ2-1, the V gene TRBV5-1; tentative D call: TRBD2 (6 bases). V lost 4 bases, J lost 9 bases, and 20 bases lay in between. This CDR3 has 15 amino acids. In germline, CDR1 is SGHRS, CDR2 YFSETQ. CDR3 in amino acids: CASSPEASFGGEQFF. The CDR3 region has the DNA TGCGCCAGCAGCCCGGAGGCTAGCTTCGGGGGTGAGCAGTTCTTC.

This clonotype turned up a few times. The CDR3 sequence is CSATLQGRATEAFF. Here the CDR3 DNA reads TGCAGTGCTACCCTACAGGGAAGAGCCACTGAAGCTTTCTTT. The chain has TRBV20-1 and TRBJ1-1, with D perhaps matching TRBD1 (6 bases). Trimming removed 4 bases at V and 4 bases at J, with 16 bases between. CDR1 and CDR2 (germline): DFQATT, SNEGSKA (reference sequence). The CDR3 totals 14 residues.

This clonotype appeared a few times. The chain links TRBV4-2 to TRBJ1-3; D is unresolved. The ends were cut back, 0 bases at V and 4 bases at J, with 7 bases in the middle. The CDR3 loop spans 14 amino acids. The germline V gene has CDR1 LGHNA and CDR2 YNFKEQ. The CDR3 region has the DNA TGTGCCAGCAGCCAAGAGTCCACGGGAAACACCATATATTTT. Translating gives CASSQESTGNTIYF.

This clonotype was found a few times. The chain couples TRBV6-6 to TRBJ1-3; D might be TRBD1 (5 bases). CDR1 MNHNY and CDR2 SVGAGI come from the germline V gene (reference sequence). The CDR3 has 16 residues. The ends were cut back, 5 bases at V and 0 bases at J, with 14 bases in the middle. CDR3 nucleotide sequence: TGTGCCAGCAGTCCTTACGACAGCTACTCTGGAAACACCATATATTTT. Amino acid sequence: CASSPYDSYSGNTIYF.

The sample holds a few counts of this clonotype. The V and J genes are TRBV15 and TRBJ2-1, with 12 bases lining up with TRBD2. Trimming at V came to 8 bases and at J to 2 bases, leaving 10 bases not matched to a gene. The germline V gene has CDR1 LNHNV and CDR2 YYDKDF (reference sequence). The CDR3 is made up of 17 amino acids. The CDR3 sequence: CATSVGLAGGTYNEQFF. The CDR3 nucleotides read TGTGCCACCTCCGTAGGGCTAGCGGGAGGGACCTACAATGAGCAGTTCTTC.

This clonotype was seen more than once but under ten times. J is TRBJ2-5 and V is TRBV9, with 14 positions matching TRBD2. The CDR3 spans 18 residues. V was pared by 4 bases and J by 0 bases, with 8 bases of the junction left unmatched. The germline V gene has CDR1 SGDLS and CDR2 YYNGEE. CDR3 sequence: CASSSTGTSGGYQETQYF. DNA for the CDR3: TGTGCCAGCAGCTCAACCGGGACTAGCGGGGGATACCAAGAGACCCAGTACTTC.

This clonotype turned up a few times. The chain employs TRBV20-1 and TRBJ2-1; D gene unclear. The V and J ends lost 2 bases and 10 bases respectively, with 18 bases between them. The germline gives CDR1 DFQATT, CDR2 SNEGSKA (reference sequence). The CDR3 has 14 amino acids. CDR3 region: CSARPRRPSNEQFF. The CDR3 DNA reads TGCAGTGCTAGACCGCGTCGGCCGTCAAACGAGCAGTTCTTC.

This clonotype was seen many times. This chain links TRBV24-1 with TRBJ2-7; D is ambiguous. The CDR3 covers 15 residues. V was pared by 6 bases and J by 0 bases, with 14 bases between. Germline V lookup: CDR1 KGHDR, CDR2 SFDVKD. The CDR3 reads CATSFSGDSSYEQYF. The CDR3 DNA reads as TGTGCCACCAGTTTTTCAGGCGATAGCTCCTACGAGCAGTACTTC.

This clonotype has only a few counts. In DNA form, the CDR3 reads TGTGCCAGCACCCCACTGACAGGGAATGGCTACACCTTC. Its protein is CASTPLTGNGYTF. The chain employs TRBV5-6 and TRBJ1-2; TRBD1 aligns across 7 bases. The V gene's germline CDR1 is SGHDT and CDR2 YYEEEE. The V and J ends lost 6 bases and 6 bases, in that order; junction bases with no gene match: 8. The CDR3 covers 13 residues.

The chain has TRBV27 and TRBJ2-7, with a tentative D call TRBD1 (6 bases). Germline-derived CDR1 and CDR2 are MNHEY and SMNVEV (reference sequence). The CDR3 runs 15 residues. V was pared by 3 bases and J by 4 bases, with 16 bases between. The CDR3 region is CASSFTGQTKYEQYF. Written as DNA, the CDR3 is TGTGCCAGCAGTTTTACCGGACAGACGAAGTACGAGCAGTACTTC.

This clonotype was detected only a few times. The rearrangement joins TRBV24-1 to TRBJ2-2, with D tentatively TRBD1 or TRBD2 (5 bases each). Germline loops: CDR1 KGHDR, CDR2 SFDVKD. This CDR3 region has 15 residues. V was shortened by 3 bases and J by 4 bases, with 11 bases between the two germline ends. CDR3 residues: CATSDQGTSTGELFF. The CDR3 DNA follows: TGTGCCACCAGTGATCAAGGGACGAGCACCGGGGAGCTGTTTTTT.

This clonotype has at least ten counts. This chain links TRBV7-9 with TRBJ2-7, with TRBD1 matching over 8 bases. Germline V gene sequence: CDR1 SEHNR, CDR2 FQNEAQ (reference sequence). The length of the CDR3 is 16 residues. J gave up 4 bases and V 1 base, and 9 bases lay outside the gene matches. The CDR3 reads CASSLGGGRGLYEQYF. In DNA, the CDR3 is TGTGCCAGCAGCTTAGGAGGCGGCAGGGGGCTTTACGAGCAGTACTTC.

This clonotype has just a few counts. The V call is TRBV28, the J call TRBJ1-5; TRBD1 matches 7 bases. This CDR3 has 15 residues. With V trimmed by 6 bases and J by 1 base, 6 bases remained unmatched. The germline gives CDR1 MDHEN, CDR2 SYDVKM. The CDR3 spells CASSSTGLSNQPQHF. Written as DNA, the CDR3 is TGTGCCAGCAGCTCGACAGGGTTGAGCAATCAGCCCCAGCATTTT.

At least ten counts were recorded for this clonotype. This chain joins TRBV12-3 or TRBV12-4 and TRBJ2-7; tentative D call: TRBD1 (6 bases). The CDR3 length is 14 residues. V gave up 7 bases and J gave up 3 bases, with 16 bases separating them. The CDR3: CASNHGQPSYEQYF. The CDR3 DNA sequence: TGTGCCAGCAATCACGGACAGCCTAGCTACGAGCAGTACTTC.

V is TRBV6-5 and J is TRBJ1-5; D perhaps matches TRBD1 (5 bases). Per germline, CDR1 MNHEY and CDR2 SVGAGI. There are 16 residues in the CDR3. V was clipped by 0 bases and J by 3 bases, with 12 bases between them. The CDR3: CASSYSLGEFNQPQHF. CDR3 DNA sequence: TGTGCCAGCAGTTACTCGCTGGGGGAATTCAATCAGCCCCAGCATTTT.

This clonotype was recorded at least ten times. The genes are TRBV4-1 and TRBJ1-6; unclear D gene. V lost 0 bases to trimming and J lost 11 bases, with 11 bases between them. The CDR3 covers 14 residues. Germline V lookup: CDR1 MGHRA, CDR2 YSYEKL. For the CDR3, the DNA is TGCGCCAGCAGCCAAGAGGCAGTTCAGGCACCCCTCCACTTT. It encodes CASSQEAVQAPLHF.

This clonotype was counted a few times. The chain is built from TRBV3-1 and TRBJ2-3, with TRBD2 matching 9 bases. Germline CDR1 LGHDT, CDR2 YNNKEL (reference sequence). This CDR3 has 15 residues. Germline trimming cut 1 base from V and 2 bases from J; bases unmatched to any gene: 1. In DNA, the CDR3 is TGTGCCAGCAGCCAAGGACTAGCGGACACAGATACGCAGTATTTT. It is translated as CASSQGLADTDTQYF.

The gene calls are TRBV20-1 and TRBJ2-1; 8 bases map to TRBD2. In germline, CDR1 is DFQATT, CDR2 SNEGSKA (reference sequence). Trimming at V came to 3 bases and at J to 8 bases, leaving 6 bases not matched to a gene. This CDR3 region has 13 residues. CDR3 nucleotides: TGCAGTGCTAGGACTAGCGCGGGCGATGAGCAGTTCTTC. Its translation is CSARTSAGDEQFF.

There are many counts of this clonotype. The V gene is TRBV27, the J gene TRBJ1-5, with 7 bases identical to TRBD1. The CDR3 spans 16 residues. Germline V lookup: CDR1 MNHEY, CDR2 SMNVEV (reference sequence). Unmatched junction bases numbered 8, after V lost 6 bases and J lost 0 bases. The CDR3 region is CASRPKGQYSNQPQHF. DNA for the CDR3: TGTGCCAGCAGGCCCAAGGGACAGTATAGCAATCAGCCCCAGCATTTT.

The table lists this clonotype with a few counts. V usage is TRBV29-1 and J usage is TRBJ2-5; 8 nucleotides agree with TRBD2. Trimming at V came to 6 bases and at J to 4 bases, leaving 10 bases not matched to a gene. CDR3 length: 14 residues. CDR1 SQVTM and CDR2 ANQGSEA come from the germline V gene. The CDR3 DNA is TGCAGCGTCTCGGGACCGGGAGGGCGAGAGACCCAGTACTTC. Its translation: CSVSGPGGRETQYF.

This clonotype showed up many times. CDR3 DNA sequence: TGTGCCAGCAGCTTAAGGGTGCGGGAGTCGTTGGCCGGGGAGCTGTTTTTT. Its translation: CASSLRVRESLAGELFF. This sequence joins TRBV11-2 and TRBJ2-2; 7 bases are shared with TRBD2. Germline lookup yields CDR1 SGHAT and CDR2 FQNNGV. The CDR3 totals 17 residues. V lost 2 bases and J lost 6; bases outside the gene matches: 12. Supplemented by reference TRBV11-2 and TRBJ2-2, the full variable domain reads EAGVAQSPRYKIIEKRQSVAFWCNPISGHATLYWYQQILGQGPKLLIQFQNNGVVDDSQLPKDRFSAERLKGVDSTLKIQPAKLEDSAVYLCASSLRVRESLAGELFFGEGSRLTVL.

This clonotype was counted ten times or more. The V and J genes are TRBV19 and TRBJ2-1; 10 bases align to TRBD2. Losses at the gene ends were 6 bases for V and 8 bases for J; bases not matched to a gene: 7. The length of the CDR3 is 14 residues. Germline CDR1 and CDR2: LNHDA and SQIVND (reference sequence). The CDR3 DNA sequence: TGTGCCAGTAGCCCTAGCGGGGGTGGGGATGAGCAGTTCTTC. The encoded protein is CASSPSGGGDEQFF.